The 6 T cell receptor beta chains given below trace back to one sample, sequenced in a study of cytomegalovirus exposure and HLA in healthy donors. Use of 60 Vbeta and 13 Jbeta primers characterized the PCR. Profiled with immunoSEQ multiplex PCR; TCRdb holds only in-frame clones, not every one. Of some 170,000 clones listed, roughly 80% are singletons. The sample was PBMCs. The source of these receptors is a female donor in good health and CMV-seronegative.

This clone was seen just once. This chain uses TRBV18 with TRBJ2-5; D ambiguous. Looked up from germline, CDR1 is KGHSH and CDR2 is LQKENI. Trimming took off 2 bases at V and 1 base at J, with 5 bases between the two ends. CDR3 length: 13 residues. The CDR3: CASSPLLQETQYF. CDR3 DNA sequence: TGTGCCAGCTCACCATTACTCCAAGAGACCCAGTACTTC.

The V call is TRBV6-5, the J call TRBJ2-1; D may be TRBD2 (6 bases). CDR3 length: 13 amino acids. V lost 4 bases and J 4 bases, leaving 8 bases between the germline ends. Germline V CDR1 and CDR2: MNHEY, SVGAGI. The CDR3: CASSSGTYNEQFF. As DNA, the CDR3 is TGTGCCAGCAGTTCGGGGACTTACAATGAGCAGTTCTTC.

The rearrangement uses TRBV14 and TRBJ2-1; D perhaps matches TRBD1 (5 bases). The germline V gene has CDR1 SGHDN and CDR2 FVKESK. The CDR3 length is 14 residues. V lost 4 bases, J lost 0 bases, and 7 bases lay in between. The CDR3 here is CASSRGGSYNEQFF. The CDR3 DNA is TGTGCCAGCAGCCGGGGCGGCTCCTACAATGAGCAGTTCTTC.

This clone was seen a few times. The junction and the germline gene differ at one end; a read error may be behind it. The rearrangement uses TRBV27 and TRBJ2-4; TRBD2 matches 9 bases. The CDR3 runs 16 residues. Germline V gives CDR1 MNHEY, CDR2 SMNVEV (reference sequence). CDR3 sequence reads: CASSLLAGTTKNVQYF. CDR3 DNA: TGTGCCAGCAGTTTACTAGCGGGAACAACCAAAAACGTTCAGTACTTC.

V is TRBV30 and J is TRBJ1-1; D might be TRBD1 (6 bases). CDR1 is GTSNPN and CDR2 is SVGIG in the germline V gene (reference sequence). V lost 4 bases, J lost 5 bases, and 8 bases lay in between. The length of the CDR3 is 11 residues. The CDR3, as DNA: TGTGCCTGGAAAGACAGGACTGAAGCTTTCTTT. Translated: CAWKDRTEAFF.

There are a few counts of this clone. The V gene is TRBV6-1, the J gene TRBJ1-2; TRBD1 matches 10 bases. This CDR3 is 13 amino acids long. The V gene's germline CDR1 is MNHNS and CDR2 SASEGT. This CDR3 is CPKEDRGHCGYTF. The DNA for the CDR3 is TGTCCTAAAGAAGACAGGGGGCATTGTGGCTACACCTTC.